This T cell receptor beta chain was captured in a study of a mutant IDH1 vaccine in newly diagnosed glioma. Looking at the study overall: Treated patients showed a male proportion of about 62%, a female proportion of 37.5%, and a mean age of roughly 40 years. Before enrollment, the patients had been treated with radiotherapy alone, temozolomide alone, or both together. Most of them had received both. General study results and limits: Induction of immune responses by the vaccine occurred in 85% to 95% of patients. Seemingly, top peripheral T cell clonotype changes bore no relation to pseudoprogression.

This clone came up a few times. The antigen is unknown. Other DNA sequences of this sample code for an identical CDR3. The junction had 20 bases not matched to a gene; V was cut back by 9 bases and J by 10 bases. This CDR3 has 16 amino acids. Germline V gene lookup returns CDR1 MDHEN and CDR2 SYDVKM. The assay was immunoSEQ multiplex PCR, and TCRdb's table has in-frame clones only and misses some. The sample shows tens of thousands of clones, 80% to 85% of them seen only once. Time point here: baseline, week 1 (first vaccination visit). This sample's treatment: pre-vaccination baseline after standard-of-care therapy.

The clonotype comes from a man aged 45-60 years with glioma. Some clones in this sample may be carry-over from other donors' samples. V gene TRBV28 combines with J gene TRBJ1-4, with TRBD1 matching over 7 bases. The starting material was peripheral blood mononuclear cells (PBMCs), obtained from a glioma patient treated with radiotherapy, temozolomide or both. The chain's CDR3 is CASRTPVQGLGGKLFF. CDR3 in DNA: TGTGCCAGTAGGACCCCCGTACAGGGGCTCGGTGGAAAACTGTTTTTT.